A single T cell receptor beta chain is shown here with its context. The data were obtained in a study of blood T cell repertoires in COVID-19. TCRdb's copy holds only in-frame clones and misses some; the assay was immunoSEQ multiplex PCR. The sample records some 90,000 clones, about 88% being singletons. CDR1 is KGHSH, CDR2 LQKENI, per germline. V lost 5 bases to trimming and J lost 5 bases, with 9 bases between them. The CDR3 covers 13 residues. The gene calls are TRBV18 and TRBJ1-4, with D possibly matching TRBD1 (5 bases). The TCR comes from a middle-aged man with acute or convalescent COVID-19. Input material: peripheral blood. CDR3 region: CASSLNRNEKLFF. The CDR3 bases are TGTGCCAGCTCATTGAACAGGAATGAAAAACTGTTTTTT.